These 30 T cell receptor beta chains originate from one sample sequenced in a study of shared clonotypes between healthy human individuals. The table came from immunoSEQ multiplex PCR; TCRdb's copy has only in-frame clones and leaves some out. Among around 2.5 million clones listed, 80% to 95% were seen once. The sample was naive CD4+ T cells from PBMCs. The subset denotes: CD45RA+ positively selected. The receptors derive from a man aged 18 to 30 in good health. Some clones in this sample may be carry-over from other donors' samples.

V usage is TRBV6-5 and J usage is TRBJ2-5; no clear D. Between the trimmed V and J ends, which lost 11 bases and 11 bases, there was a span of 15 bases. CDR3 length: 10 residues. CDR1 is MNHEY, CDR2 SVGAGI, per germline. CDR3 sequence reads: CAGFKCKQYF. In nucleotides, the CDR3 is TGTGCCGGTTTCAAGTGCAAGCAGTACTTC.

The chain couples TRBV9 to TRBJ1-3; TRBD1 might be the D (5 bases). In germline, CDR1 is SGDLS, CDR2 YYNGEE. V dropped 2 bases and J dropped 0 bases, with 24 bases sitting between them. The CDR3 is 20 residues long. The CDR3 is CASSVLGQPLPSSSGNTIYF. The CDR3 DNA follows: TGTGCCAGCAGCGTCTTGGGGCAGCCCTTACCCTCGAGCTCTGGAAACACCATATATTTT.

CDR3: CASSLSGAASVTYETQYF. As DNA, the CDR3 is TGCGCCAGCAGCTTGTCTGGGGCGGCATCGGTAACTTACGAGACCCAGTACTTC. The chain combines TRBV5-1 with TRBJ2-5; perhaps TRBD1 as D (5 bases). Trimming took off 1 base at V and 5 bases at J, with 24 bases between the two ends. Germline V gene sequence: CDR1 SGHRS, CDR2 YFSETQ. The CDR3 has 18 amino acids.

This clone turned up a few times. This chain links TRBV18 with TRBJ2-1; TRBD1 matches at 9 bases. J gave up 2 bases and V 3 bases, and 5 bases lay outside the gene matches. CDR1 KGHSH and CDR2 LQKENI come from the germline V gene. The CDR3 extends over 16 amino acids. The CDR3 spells CASSPAGQGPYNEQFF. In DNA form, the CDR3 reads TGTGCCAGCTCACCGGCCGGACAGGGGCCCTACAATGAGCAGTTCTTC.

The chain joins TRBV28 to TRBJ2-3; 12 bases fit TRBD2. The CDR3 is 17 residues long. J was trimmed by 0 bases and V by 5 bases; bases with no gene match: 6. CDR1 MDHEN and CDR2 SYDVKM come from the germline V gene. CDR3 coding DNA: TGTGCCAGCAGTCCCCCAGGACTAGCGGGAAGCACAGATACGCAGTATTTT. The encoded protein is CASSPPGLAGSTDTQYF. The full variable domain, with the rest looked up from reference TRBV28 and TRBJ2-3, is DVKVTQSSRYLVKRTGEKVFLECVQDMDHENMFWYRQDPGLGLRLIYFSYDVKMKEKGDIPEGYSVSREKKERFSLILESASTNQTSMYLCASSPPGLAGSTDTQYFGPGTRLTVL.

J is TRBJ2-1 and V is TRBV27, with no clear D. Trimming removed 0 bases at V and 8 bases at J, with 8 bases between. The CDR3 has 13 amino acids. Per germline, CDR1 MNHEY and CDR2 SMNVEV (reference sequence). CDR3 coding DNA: TGTGCCAGCAGTTTATCCCGAACTGATGAGCAGTTCTTC. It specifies CASSLSRTDEQFF.

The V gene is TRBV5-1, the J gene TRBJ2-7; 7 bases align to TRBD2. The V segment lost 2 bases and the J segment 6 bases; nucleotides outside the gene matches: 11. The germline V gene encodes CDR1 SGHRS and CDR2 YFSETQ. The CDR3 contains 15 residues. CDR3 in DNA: TGCGCCAGCAGCTTTGAGGGCGGGAGTCAGTCCGAGCAGTACTTC. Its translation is CASSFEGGSQSEQYF. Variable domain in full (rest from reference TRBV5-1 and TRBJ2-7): KAGVTQTPRYLIKTRGQQVTLSCSPISGHRSVSWYQQTPGQGLQFLFEYFSETQRNKGNFPGRFSGRQFSNSRSEMNVSTLELGDSALYLCASSFEGGSQSEQYFGPGTRLTVT.

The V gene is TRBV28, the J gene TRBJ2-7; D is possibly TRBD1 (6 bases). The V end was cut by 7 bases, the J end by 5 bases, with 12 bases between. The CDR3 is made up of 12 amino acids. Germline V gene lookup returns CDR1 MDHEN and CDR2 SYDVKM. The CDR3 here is CASKEQGNEQYF. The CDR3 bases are TGTGCCAGCAAGGAACAGGGAAACGAGCAGTACTTC.

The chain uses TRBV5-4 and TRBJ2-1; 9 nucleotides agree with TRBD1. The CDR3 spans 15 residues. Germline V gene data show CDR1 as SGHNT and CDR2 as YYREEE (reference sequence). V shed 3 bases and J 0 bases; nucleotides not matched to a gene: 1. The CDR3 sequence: CASSWGQGSYNEQFF. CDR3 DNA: TGTGCCAGCAGCTGGGGACAGGGCTCCTACAATGAGCAGTTCTTC.

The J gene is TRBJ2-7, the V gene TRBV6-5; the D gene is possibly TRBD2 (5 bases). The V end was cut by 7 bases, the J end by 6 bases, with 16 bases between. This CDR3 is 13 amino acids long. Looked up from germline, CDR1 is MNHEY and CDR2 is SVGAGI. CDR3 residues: CASTKLDSSEQYF. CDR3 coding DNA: TGTGCCAGCACCAAACTGGACTCTTCCGAGCAGTACTTC.

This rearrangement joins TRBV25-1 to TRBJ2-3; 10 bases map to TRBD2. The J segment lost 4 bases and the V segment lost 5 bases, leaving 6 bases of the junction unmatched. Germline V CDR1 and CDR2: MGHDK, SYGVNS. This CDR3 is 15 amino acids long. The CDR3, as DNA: TGTGCCAGCAGTCTAGCGGGGGCGGGCCCAGATACGCAGTATTTT. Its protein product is CASSLAGAGPDTQYF. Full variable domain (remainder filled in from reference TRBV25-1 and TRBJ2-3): EADIYQTPRYLVIGTGKKITLECSQTMGHDKMYWYQQDPGMELHLIHYSYGVNSTEKGDLSSESTVSRIRTEHFPLTLESARPSHTSQYLCASSLAGAGPDTQYFGPGTRLTVL.

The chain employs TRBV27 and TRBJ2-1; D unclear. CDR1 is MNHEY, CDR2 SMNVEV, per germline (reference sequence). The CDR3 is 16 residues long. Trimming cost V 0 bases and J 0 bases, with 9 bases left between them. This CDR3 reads CASSLSWTFSYNEQFF. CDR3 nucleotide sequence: TGTGCCAGCAGTTTATCCTGGACGTTCTCCTACAATGAGCAGTTCTTC.

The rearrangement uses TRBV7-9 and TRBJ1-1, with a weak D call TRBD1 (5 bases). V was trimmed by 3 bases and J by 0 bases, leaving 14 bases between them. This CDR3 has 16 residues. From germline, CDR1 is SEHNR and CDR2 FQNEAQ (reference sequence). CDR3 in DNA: TGTGCCAGCAGCTTTAGACCGGGACGGTTGAACACTGAAGCTTTCTTT. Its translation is CASSFRPGRLNTEAFF.

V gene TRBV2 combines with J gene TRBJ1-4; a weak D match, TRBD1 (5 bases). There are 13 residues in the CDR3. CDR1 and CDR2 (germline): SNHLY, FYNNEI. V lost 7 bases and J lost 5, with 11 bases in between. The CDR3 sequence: CASNPGPNEKLFF. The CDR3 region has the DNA TGTGCCAGCAACCCGGGGCCAAATGAAAAACTGTTTTTT.

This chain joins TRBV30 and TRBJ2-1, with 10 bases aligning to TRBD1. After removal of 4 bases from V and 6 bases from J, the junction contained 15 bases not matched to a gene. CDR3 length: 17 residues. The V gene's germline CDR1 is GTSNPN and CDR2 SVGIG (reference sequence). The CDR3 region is CAWKNLPGTGAINEQFF. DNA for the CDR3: TGTGCCTGGAAAAACCTTCCGGGGACAGGGGCGATCAATGAGCAGTTCTTC.

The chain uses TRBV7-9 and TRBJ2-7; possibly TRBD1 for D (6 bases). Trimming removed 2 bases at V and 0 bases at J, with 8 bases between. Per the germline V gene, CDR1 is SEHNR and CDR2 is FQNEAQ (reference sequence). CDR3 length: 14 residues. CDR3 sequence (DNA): TGTGCCAGCAGCTTAAACAGGGACTCCTACGAGCAGTACTTC. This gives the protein CASSLNRDSYEQYF.

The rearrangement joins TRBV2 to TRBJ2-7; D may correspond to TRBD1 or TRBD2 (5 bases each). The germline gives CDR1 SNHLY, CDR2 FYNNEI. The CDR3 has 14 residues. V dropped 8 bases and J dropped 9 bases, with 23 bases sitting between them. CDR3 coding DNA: TGTGCCAGCGGGTTGACCAAGGGTGGGGGAGTGCAGTACTTC. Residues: CASGLTKGGGVQYF.

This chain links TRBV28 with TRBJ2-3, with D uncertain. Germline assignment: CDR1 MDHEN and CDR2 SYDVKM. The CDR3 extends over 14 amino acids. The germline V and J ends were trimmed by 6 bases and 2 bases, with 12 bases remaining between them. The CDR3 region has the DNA TGTGCCAGCAGATCAGTGGGTGCCACAGATACGCAGTATTTT. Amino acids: CASRSVGATDTQYF.

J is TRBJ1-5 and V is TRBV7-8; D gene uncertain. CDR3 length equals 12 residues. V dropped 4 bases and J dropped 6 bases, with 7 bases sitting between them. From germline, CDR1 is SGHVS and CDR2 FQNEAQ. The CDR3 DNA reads TGTGCCAGCAGCTCCTGGGGTCAGCCCCAGCATTTT. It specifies CASSSWGQPQHF.

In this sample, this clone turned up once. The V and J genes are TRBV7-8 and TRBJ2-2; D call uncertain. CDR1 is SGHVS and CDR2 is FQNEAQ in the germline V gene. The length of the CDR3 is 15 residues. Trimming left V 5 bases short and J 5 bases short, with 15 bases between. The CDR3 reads CASSPMVLPTGELFF. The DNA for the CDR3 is TGTGCCAGCAGCCCCATGGTACTACCGACCGGGGAGCTGTTTTTT. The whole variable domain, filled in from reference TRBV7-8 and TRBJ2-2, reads GAGVSQSPRYKVAKRGQDVALRCDPISGHVSLFWYQQALGQGPEFLTYFQNEAQLDKSGLPSDRFFAERPEGSVSTLKIQRTQQEDSAVYLCASSPMVLPTGELFFGEGSRLTVL.

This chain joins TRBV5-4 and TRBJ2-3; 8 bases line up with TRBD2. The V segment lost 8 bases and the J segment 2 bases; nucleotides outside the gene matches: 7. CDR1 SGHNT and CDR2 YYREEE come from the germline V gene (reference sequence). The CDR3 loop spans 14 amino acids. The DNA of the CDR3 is TGTGCCAGTTCTAGCGGGTCTTACACAGATACGCAGTATTTT. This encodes CASSSGSYTDTQYF. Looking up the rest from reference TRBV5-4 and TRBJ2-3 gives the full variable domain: ETGVTQSPTHLIKTRGQQVTLRCSSQSGHNTVSWYQQALGQGPQFIFQYYREEENGRGNFPPRFSGLQFPNYSSELNVNALELDDSALYLCASSSGSYTDTQYFGPGTRLTVL.

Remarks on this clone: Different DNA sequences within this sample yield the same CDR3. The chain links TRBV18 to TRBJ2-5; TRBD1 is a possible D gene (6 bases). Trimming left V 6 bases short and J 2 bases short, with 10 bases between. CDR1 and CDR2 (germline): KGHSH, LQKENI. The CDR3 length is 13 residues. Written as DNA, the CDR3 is TGTGCCAGCTCCCTAGGACAGCAAGAGACCCAGTACTTC. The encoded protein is CASSLGQQETQYF.

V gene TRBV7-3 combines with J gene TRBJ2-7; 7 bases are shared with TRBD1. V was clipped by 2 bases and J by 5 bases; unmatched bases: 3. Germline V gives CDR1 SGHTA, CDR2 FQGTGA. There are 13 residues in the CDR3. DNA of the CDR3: TGTGCCAGCAGCTTAGACAGGGCGAACGAGCAGTACTTC. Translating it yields CASSLDRANEQYF.

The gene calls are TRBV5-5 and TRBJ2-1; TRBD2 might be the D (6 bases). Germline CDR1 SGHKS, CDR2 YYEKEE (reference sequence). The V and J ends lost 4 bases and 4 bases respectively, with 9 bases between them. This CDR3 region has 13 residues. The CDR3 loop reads CASSRLVYNEQFF. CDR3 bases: TGTGCCAGCAGCCGACTAGTTTACAATGAGCAGTTCTTC.

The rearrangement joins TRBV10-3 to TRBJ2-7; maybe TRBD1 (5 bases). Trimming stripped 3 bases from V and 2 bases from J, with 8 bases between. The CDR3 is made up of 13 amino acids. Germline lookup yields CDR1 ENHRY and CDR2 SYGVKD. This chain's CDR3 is CAISDRVAYEQYF. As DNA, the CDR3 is TGTGCCATCAGTGACAGGGTAGCCTACGAGCAGTACTTC.

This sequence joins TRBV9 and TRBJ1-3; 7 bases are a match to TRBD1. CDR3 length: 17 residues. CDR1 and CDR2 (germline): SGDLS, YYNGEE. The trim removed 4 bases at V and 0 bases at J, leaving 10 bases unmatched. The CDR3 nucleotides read TGTGCCAGCAGCACATGGGACAGCCCAATCTCTGGAAACACCATATATTTT. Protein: CASSTWDSPISGNTIYF.

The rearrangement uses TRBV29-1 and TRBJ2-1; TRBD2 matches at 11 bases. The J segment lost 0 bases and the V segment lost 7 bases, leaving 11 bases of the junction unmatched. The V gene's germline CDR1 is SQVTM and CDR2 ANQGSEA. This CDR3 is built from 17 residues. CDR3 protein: CSALLAGAKSSYNEQFF. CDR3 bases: TGCAGCGCCCTACTAGCGGGAGCGAAGAGCTCCTACAATGAGCAGTTCTTC.

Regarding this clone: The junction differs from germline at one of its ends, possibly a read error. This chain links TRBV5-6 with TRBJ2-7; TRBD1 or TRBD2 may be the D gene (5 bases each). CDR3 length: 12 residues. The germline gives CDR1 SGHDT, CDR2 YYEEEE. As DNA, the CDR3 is TGTGCCAGCAGCTTGGTTCCTGGCAGGGAGAACTTC. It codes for CASSLVPGRENF.

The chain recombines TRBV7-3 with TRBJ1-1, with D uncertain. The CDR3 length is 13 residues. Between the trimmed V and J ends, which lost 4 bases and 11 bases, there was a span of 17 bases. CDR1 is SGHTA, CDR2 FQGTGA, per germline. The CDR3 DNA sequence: TGTGCCAGCAGCTCTAGAGGGCCGTCGGTGGCTTTCTTT. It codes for CASSSRGPSVAFF.

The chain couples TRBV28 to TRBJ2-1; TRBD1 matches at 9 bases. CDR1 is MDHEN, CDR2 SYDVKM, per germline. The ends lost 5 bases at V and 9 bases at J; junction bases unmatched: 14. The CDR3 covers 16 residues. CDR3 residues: CASSLQFPGQGGEQFF. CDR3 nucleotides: TGTGCCAGCAGTCTCCAATTTCCGGGACAGGGTGGTGAGCAGTTCTTC.